The 4 T cell receptor beta chains below come from one sample, sequenced in a study of cytomegalovirus exposure and HLA in healthy donors. PCR primers comprised 60 Vbeta and 13 Jbeta primers. Profiled with immunoSEQ multiplex PCR; TCRdb holds only in-frame clones, not every one. Of some 140,000 clones detected, about 74% appear once; the ten largest clones hold over 2%. Sequenced material: PBMCs. These receptors were taken from a man aged 30 to 39 in good health and CMV-seronegative.

This chain uses TRBV29-1 with TRBJ2-7; TRBD1 matches at 7 bases. The CDR3 totals 11 residues. Germline V CDR1 and CDR2: SQVTM, ANQGSEA. V lost 7 bases to trimming and J lost 1 base; unmatched junction nucleotides: 1. The CDR3 loop reads CSGGQSYEQYF. As DNA, the CDR3 is TGCAGCGGGGGACAGTCCTACGAGCAGTACTTC.

The chain carries TRBV9 and TRBJ2-2; 8 bases fit TRBD2. The V gene's germline CDR1 is SGDLS and CDR2 YYNGEE. The V and J ends lost 3 bases and 3 bases, in that order; junction bases with no gene match: 4. The CDR3 runs 15 residues. The CDR3 coding sequence is TGTGCCAGCAGCGACCGGGAGGGGGACACCGGGGAGCTGTTTTTT. Translated, it gives CASSDREGDTGELFF.

The chain joins TRBV10-3 to TRBJ2-7; D not resolved. The CDR3 contains 11 residues. CDR1 and CDR2 (germline): ENHRY, SYGVKD. V lost 6 bases to trimming and J lost 5 bases, with 8 bases between them. The CDR3 DNA is TGTGCCATCAGATATCGAGACGAGCAGTACTTC. It is translated as CAIRYRDEQYF.

In this sample, this clone turned up a few times. Here the CDR3 DNA reads TGTGCCAGCAGTGCGGCAGGGGGGAACACCGGGGAGCTGTTTTTT. It specifies CASSAAGGNTGELFF. The rearrangement links TRBV6-4 to TRBJ2-2; TRBD1 agrees at 7 bases. The CDR3 extends over 15 amino acids. Germline V gives CDR1 MRHNA, CDR2 SNTAGT. Trimming cost V 4 bases and J 1 base; bases outside gene matches: 3.